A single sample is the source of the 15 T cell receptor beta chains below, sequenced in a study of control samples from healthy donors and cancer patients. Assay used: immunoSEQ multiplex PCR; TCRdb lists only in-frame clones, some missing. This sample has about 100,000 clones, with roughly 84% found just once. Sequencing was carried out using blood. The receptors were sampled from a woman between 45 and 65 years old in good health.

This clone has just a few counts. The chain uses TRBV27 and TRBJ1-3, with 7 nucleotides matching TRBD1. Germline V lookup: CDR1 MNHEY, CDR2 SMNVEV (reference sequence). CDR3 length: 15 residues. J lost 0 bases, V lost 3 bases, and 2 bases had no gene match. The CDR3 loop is CASSLDRSSGNTIYF. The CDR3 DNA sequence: TGTGCCAGCAGTTTGGACAGGAGCTCTGGAAACACCATATATTTT.

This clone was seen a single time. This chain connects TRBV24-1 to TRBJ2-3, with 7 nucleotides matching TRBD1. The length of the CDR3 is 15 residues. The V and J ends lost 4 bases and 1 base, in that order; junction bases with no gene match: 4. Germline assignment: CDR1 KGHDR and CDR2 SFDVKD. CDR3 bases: TGTGCCACCAGTGACGCGACAGGGCGCACAGATACGCAGTATTTT. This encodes CATSDATGRTDTQYF.

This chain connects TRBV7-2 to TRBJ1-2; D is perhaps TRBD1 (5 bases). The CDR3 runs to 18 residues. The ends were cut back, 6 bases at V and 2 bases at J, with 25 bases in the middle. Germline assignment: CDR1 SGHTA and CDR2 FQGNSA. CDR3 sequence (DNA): TGTGCCAGCAGGTTCGCACAGGAATTCGAACTATCGAACTATGGCTACACCTTC. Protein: CASRFAQEFELSNYGYTF.

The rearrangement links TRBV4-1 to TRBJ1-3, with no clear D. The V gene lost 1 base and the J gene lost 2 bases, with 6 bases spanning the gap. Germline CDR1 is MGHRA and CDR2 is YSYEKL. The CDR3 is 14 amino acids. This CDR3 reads CASSQVGTGNTIYF. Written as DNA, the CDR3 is TGCGCCAGCAGCCAAGTGGGAACTGGAAACACCATATATTTT.

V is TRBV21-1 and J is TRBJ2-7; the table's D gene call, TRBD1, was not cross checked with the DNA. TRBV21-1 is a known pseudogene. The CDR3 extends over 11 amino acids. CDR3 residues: CAFDRVAEQYF. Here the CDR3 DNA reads TGTGCCTTCGACAGGGTTGCCGAGCAGTACTTC.

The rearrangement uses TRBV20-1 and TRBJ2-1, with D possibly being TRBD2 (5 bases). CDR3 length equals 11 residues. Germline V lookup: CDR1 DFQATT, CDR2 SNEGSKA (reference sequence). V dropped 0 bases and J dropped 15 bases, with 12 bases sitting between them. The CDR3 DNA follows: TGCAGTGCTAGAGATCCCCGGGATTGGTTCTTC. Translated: CSARDPRDWFF.

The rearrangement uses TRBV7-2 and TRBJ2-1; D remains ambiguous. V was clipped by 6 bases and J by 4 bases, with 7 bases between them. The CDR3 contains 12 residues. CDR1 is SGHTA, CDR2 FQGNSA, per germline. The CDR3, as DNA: TGTGCCAGCAGGGTAGGATACAATGAGCAGTTCTTC. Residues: CASRVGYNEQFF.

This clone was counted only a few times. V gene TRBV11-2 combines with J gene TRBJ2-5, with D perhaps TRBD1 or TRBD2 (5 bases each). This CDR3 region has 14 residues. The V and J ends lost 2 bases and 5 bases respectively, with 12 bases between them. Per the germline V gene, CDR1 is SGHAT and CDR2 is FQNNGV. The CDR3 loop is CASSLSMWGETQYF. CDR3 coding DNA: TGTGCCAGCAGCTTATCAATGTGGGGGGAGACCCAGTACTTC.

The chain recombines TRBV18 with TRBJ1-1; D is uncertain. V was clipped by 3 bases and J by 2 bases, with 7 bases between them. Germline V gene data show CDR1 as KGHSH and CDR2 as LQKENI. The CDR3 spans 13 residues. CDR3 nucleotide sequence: TGTGCCAGCTCACCCGGGCTTAACACTGAAGCTTTCTTT. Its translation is CASSPGLNTEAFF.

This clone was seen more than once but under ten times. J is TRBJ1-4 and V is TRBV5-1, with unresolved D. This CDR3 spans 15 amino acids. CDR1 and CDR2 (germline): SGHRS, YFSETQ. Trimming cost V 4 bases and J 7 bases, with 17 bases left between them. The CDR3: CASSVDGLPFEKLFF. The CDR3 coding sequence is TGCGCCAGCAGCGTGGACGGCTTACCCTTTGAAAAACTGTTTTTT.

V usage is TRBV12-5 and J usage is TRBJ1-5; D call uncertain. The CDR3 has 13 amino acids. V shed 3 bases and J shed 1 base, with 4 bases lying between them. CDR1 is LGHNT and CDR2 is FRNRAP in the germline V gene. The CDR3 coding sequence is TGTGCTAGTGGTTTAGGGAGCAATCAGCCCCAGCATTTT. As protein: CASGLGSNQPQHF.

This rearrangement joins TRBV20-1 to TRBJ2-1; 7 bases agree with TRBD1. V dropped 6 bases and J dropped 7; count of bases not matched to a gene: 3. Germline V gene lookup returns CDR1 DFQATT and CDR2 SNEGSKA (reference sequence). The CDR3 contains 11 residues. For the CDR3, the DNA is TGCAGTGCCTACAGGGGAAATGAGCAGTTCTTC. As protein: CSAYRGNEQFF.

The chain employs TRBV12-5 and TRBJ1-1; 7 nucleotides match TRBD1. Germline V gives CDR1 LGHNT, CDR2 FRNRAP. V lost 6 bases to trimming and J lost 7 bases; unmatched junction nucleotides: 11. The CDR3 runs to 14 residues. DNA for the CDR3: TGTGCTAGTGGCCCCCGGCAGGGGGGAGTTGAAGCTTTCTTT. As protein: CASGPRQGGVEAFF.

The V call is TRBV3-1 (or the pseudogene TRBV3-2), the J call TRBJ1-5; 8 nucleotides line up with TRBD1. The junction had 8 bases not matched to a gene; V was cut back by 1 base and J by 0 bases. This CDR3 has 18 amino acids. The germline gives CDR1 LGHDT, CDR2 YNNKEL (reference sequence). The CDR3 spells CASSQGGTGYYSNQPQHF. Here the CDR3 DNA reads TGTGCCAGCAGCCAAGGTGGGACAGGTTATTATAGCAATCAGCCCCAGCATTTT.

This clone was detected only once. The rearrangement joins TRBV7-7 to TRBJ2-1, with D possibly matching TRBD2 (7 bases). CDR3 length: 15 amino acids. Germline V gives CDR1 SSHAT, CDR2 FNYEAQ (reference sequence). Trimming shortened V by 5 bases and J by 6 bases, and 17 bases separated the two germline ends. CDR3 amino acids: CASSPWGGPRNEQFF. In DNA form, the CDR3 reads TGTGCCAGCAGCCCCTGGGGGGGCCCTCGCAATGAGCAGTTCTTC.